This section outlines one T cell receptor (beta chain) sequence together with its context. What it recognizes is unknown. A multiplex PCR was run with 60 Vbeta primers and 13 Jbeta primers. Sequencing was performed with immunoSEQ multiplex PCR; in TCRdb, only in-frame clones are kept and a portion is missing. Here the sample spans 150,000 or so clones, roughly 84% being singletons. This entry comes from a study of cytomegalovirus exposure and HLA in healthy donors. Study-level points and caveats: Earlier analysis yielded a pattern in which most TCR beta V segments were productive about 87% or about 30% of the time. Several top significant clusters appeared, in a later analysis, to be linked to common viral pathogens. Excluded: some indistinguishable V segments such as TRBV6-2 and TRBV6-3. In vitro work confirmed that a few CMV-associated chains recognize CMV antigens.

V lost 5 bases, J lost 6 bases, and 5 bases lay in between. The CDR3 runs 10 residues. Germline CDR1 reads SNHLY; CDR2 reads FYNNEI. The sequenced sample consisted of PBMCs. The clonotype originates from a boy aged 2 to 9 in good health and CMV-seronegative. The chain recombines TRBV2 with TRBJ2-7, with D uncertain. The CDR3 bases are TGTGCCAGCAGTTCGGGCGAGCAGTACTTC. Its protein is CASSSGEQYF.